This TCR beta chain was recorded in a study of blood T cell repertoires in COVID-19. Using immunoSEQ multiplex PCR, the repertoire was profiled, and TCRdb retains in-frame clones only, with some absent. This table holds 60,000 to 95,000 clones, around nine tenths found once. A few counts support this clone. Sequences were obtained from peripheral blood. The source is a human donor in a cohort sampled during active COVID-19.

CDR3 bases: TGTGCCAGCAGCTTCCCCAACTCGGCCGGGGAGCTGTTTTTT. Its protein is CASSFPNSAGELFF. V gene TRBV7-9 combines with J gene TRBJ2-2; no firm D call. This CDR3 region has 14 residues. Germline V gene sequence: CDR1 SEHNR, CDR2 FQNEAQ (reference sequence). The V gene lost 3 bases and the J gene lost 6 bases, with 11 bases spanning the gap.